The clone carrying this T cell receptor (beta chain) was picked up many times. The antigen remains undetermined. This specimen belongs to a study of identical twins. Study results and limitations: The degree of excess twin sharing was weaker in beta out-of-frame sequences. Out-of-frame alpha sequences common to twins exhibited a surplus of low generation probability. With abundant cord blood beta clonotypes, insertions were fewer; memory repertoires showed no such pattern.

V lost 6 bases, J lost 3 bases, and 12 bases lay in between. Germline assignment: CDR1 KGHDR and CDR2 SFDVKD. CDR3 length: 14 amino acids. TCRdb analysed the 5' RACE reads with MiXCR anew, one entry per CDR3 protein. The sample shows approximately 690,000 distinct CDR3 sequences, roughly 6% of them seen only once. Sequencing used naive T cells sorted from blood. This TCR derives from a man aged 18 to 35 in good health. The chain uses TRBV24-1 and TRBJ2-3; TRBD1 might be the D (5 bases). CDR3 amino acids: CATSTPGMTDTQYF. Here the CDR3 DNA reads TGTGCCACCAGTACGCCAGGGATGACAGATACGCAGTATTTT.